What follows describes a single T cell receptor (beta chain). The antigen is undetermined. Repeated repertoire sampling spanned the course of chemoradiotherapy. Profiled with immunoSEQ multiplex PCR; TCRdb holds only in-frame clones, not every one. There are tens of thousands of clones in the sample; over 90% occur only once, and approximately 19% lies in the top ten. This entry is derived from a study of chemoradiotherapy in HPV16-positive cancers. Findings and caveats of the study: Candidate HPV-specific clones and E7-related TCR motifs grew in tumor during treatment. In HPV16-positive patients, HPV-responsive T-cell expansion tracked better recurrence-free survival. The functional HPV-specific definition rests on just a couple of HPV16-positive patients.

The CDR3 extends over 13 amino acids. Germline V gene data show CDR1 as SGHRS and CDR2 as YFSETQ. Unmatched junction bases numbered 3, after V lost 3 bases and J lost 7 bases. The V and J genes are TRBV5-1 and TRBJ1-2; 10 bases are shared with TRBD1. This sequence originates from a human donor with HPV-associated anogenital cancer. Sequences were derived from blood, sampled from a patient who underwent chemoradiotherapy. DNA for the CDR3: TGCGCCAGCAGCTGGGGGACAGGGGTTGGCTACACCTTC. Encoded protein: CASSWGTGVGYTF.